Shown below are 17 T cell receptor beta chains from a single sample sequenced in a study of T cell repertoires in cytomegalovirus infection. TCRdb called the reads again in MiXCR, with one record for every CDR3 protein. The sample includes fewer than 850,000 distinct CDR3 sequences, around 29% seen only once; the top ten take around 13%. Antigens for these TCRs are unknown. Sequencing was performed on cultured CD8+ T cells from PBMCs, taken from culture after CMV antigen stimulation. These receptors were collected from a human donor in good health (CMV status not recorded). Some clones in this sample may be carry-over from other donors' samples.

There are many counts of this clonotype. This chain joins TRBV7-9 and TRBJ2-4, with 11 bases that match TRBD1. Looked up from germline, CDR1 is SEHNR and CDR2 is FQNEAQ (reference sequence). The CDR3 is 19 residues long. The V gene end was trimmed by 0 bases and the J gene end by 0 bases; junction bases not matched to a gene: 7. CDR3 in amino acids: CASSLAPGQGGLAKNIQYF. The CDR3 DNA follows: TGTGCCAGCAGCTTAGCCCCGGGACAGGGGGGGCTAGCCAAAAACATTCAGTACTTC. The variable domain in full, with the rest retrieved from reference TRBV7-9 and TRBJ2-4, is DTGVSQNPRHKITKRGQNVTFRCDPISEHNRLYWYRQTLGQGPEFLTYFQNEAQLEKSRLLSDRFSAERPKGSFSTLEIQRTEQGDSAMYLCASSLAPGQGGLAKNIQYFGAGTRLSVL.

This clonotype was recorded once. V usage is TRBV20-1 and J usage is TRBJ2-1; TRBD2 is a possible D gene (6 bases). Germline V lookup: CDR1 DFQATT, CDR2 SNEGSKA (reference sequence). There are 12 residues in the CDR3. V was pared by 7 bases and J by 7 bases, with 14 bases between. The DNA for the CDR3 is TGCAGTGTTCCAGGGACTTGGAATGAGCAGTTCTTC. Translating gives CSVPGTWNEQFF.

This clonotype has at least ten counts. The rearrangement links TRBV27 to TRBJ2-6; no clear D gene. Germline values: CDR1 MNHEY, CDR2 SMNVEV (reference sequence). V shed 0 bases and J shed 0 bases, with 3 bases lying between them. The CDR3 sequence is 15 residues long. CDR3 sequence (DNA): TGTGCCAGCAGTTTATCCAGCTCTGGGGCCAACGTCCTGACTTTC. This codes for CASSLSSSGANVLTF.

This clonotype was seen ten or more times. The chain has TRBV7-2 and TRBJ2-3, with 13 bases matching TRBD2. V lost 5 bases to trimming and J lost 7 bases; unmatched junction nucleotides: 9. CDR3 length equals 16 residues. Germline V gives CDR1 SGHTA, CDR2 FQGNSA. The CDR3 DNA sequence: TGTGCCAGCAGCATACTAGCGGGGGGGCCAAGAAATACGCAGTATTTT. Translated, it gives CASSILAGGPRNTQYF.

This sequence joins TRBV19 and TRBJ2-3, with 8 bases that match TRBD2. This CDR3 is built from 15 residues. The ends lost 6 bases at V and 3 bases at J; junction bases unmatched: 8. From germline, CDR1 is LNHDA and CDR2 SQIVND (reference sequence). CDR3 sequence: CASSHTGGATDTQYF. CDR3 nucleotides: TGTGCCAGTAGCCATACCGGGGGGGCAACAGATACGCAGTATTTT.

This clonotype showed up just once. This chain links TRBV3-1 with TRBJ2-4; D might be TRBD2 (7 bases). This CDR3 has 11 amino acids. Germline values: CDR1 LGHDT, CDR2 YNNKEL (reference sequence). Trimming stripped 4 bases from V and 15 bases from J, with 13 bases between. DNA of the CDR3: TGTGCCAGCAGCCTAGGGGGGGATCGGTACTTC. This codes for CASSLGGDRYF.

This clonotype was detected only a few times. The chain has TRBV6-2 or TRBV6-3 and TRBJ2-3, with D unclear. The ends were cut back, 0 bases at V and 2 bases at J, with 15 bases in the middle. The CDR3 is 17 residues long. CDR1 and CDR2 (germline): MNHEY, SVGEGT. CDR3 coding DNA: TGTGCCAGCAGTTACTCCCCGGGTGGGTCCTACACAGATACGCAGTATTTT. This gives the protein CASSYSPGGSYTDTQYF.

This clonotype has ten or more counts. This chain's CDR3 is CASSFGVMNTEAFF. In DNA, the CDR3 is TGTGCCAGCAGTTTTGGGGTCATGAACACTGAAGCTTTCTTT. The rearrangement uses TRBV27 and TRBJ1-1, with D uncertain. The CDR3 runs 14 residues. Germline V gives CDR1 MNHEY, CDR2 SMNVEV (reference sequence). Trimming removed 3 bases at V and 0 bases at J, with 8 bases between.

A few counts support this clonotype. V is TRBV27 and J is TRBJ2-1; 7 bases match TRBD1. Looked up from germline, CDR1 is MNHEY and CDR2 is SMNVEV (reference sequence). V shed 3 bases and J 5 bases; nucleotides not matched to a gene: 4. The CDR3 covers 14 residues. CDR3 nucleotide sequence: TGTGCCAGCAGTTTGGGGACAGTCAACAATGAGCAGTTCTTC. This codes for CASSLGTVNNEQFF.

This clonotype was seen a handful of times. The chain combines TRBV12-5 with TRBJ1-1; D possibly corresponds to TRBD1 (5 bases). Deletions cut 7 bases from V and 4 bases from J, with 16 bases between. The CDR3 loop spans 14 amino acids. The V gene's germline CDR1 is LGHNT and CDR2 FRNRAP. CDR3 loop: CASAPGGAGTEAFF. CDR3 coding DNA: TGTGCTAGTGCCCCCGGAGGGGCAGGCACTGAAGCTTTCTTT.

The CDR3 nucleotides read TGCAGTGGTGCCACAGGCGAGAACACTGAAGCTTTCTTT. Its translation: CSGATGENTEAFF. The chain couples TRBV20-1 to TRBJ1-1, with a weak D call TRBD1 (5 bases). CDR1 is DFQATT, CDR2 SNEGSKA, per germline (reference sequence). The ends were cut back, 7 bases at V and 1 base at J, with 13 bases in the middle. This CDR3 is built from 13 residues.

The table lists this clonotype with a few counts. CDR3 sequence: CASSPVERGSSYNEQFF. CDR3 DNA: TGCGCCAGCAGCCCTGTGGAGCGGGGAAGCTCCTACAATGAGCAGTTCTTC. The chain carries TRBV5-1 and TRBJ2-1; the match to TRBD2 covers 7 bases. The CDR3 has 17 residues. Germline CDR1 is SGHRS and CDR2 is YFSETQ. V lost 4 bases to trimming and J lost 0 bases; unmatched junction nucleotides: 10.

This clonotype came up once. The V gene is TRBV7-9, the J gene TRBJ2-5; D perhaps matches TRBD1 (5 bases). Germline V CDR1 and CDR2: SEHNR, FQNEAQ (reference sequence). The CDR3 is made up of 15 amino acids. V gave up 4 bases and J gave up 5 bases, with 17 bases separating them. CDR3 protein: CASSSTTVDGETQYF. The DNA of the CDR3 is TGTGCCAGCAGCTCCACGACAGTGGATGGGGAGACCCAGTACTTC. Full variable domain (rest looked up from reference TRBV7-9 and TRBJ2-5): DTGVSQNPRHKITKRGQNVTFRCDPISEHNRLYWYRQTLGQGPEFLTYFQNEAQLEKSRLLSDRFSAERPKGSFSTLEIQRTEQGDSAMYLCASSSTTVDGETQYFGPGTRLLVL.

This clonotype was detected a few times. This chain joins TRBV19 and TRBJ2-3; TRBD2 might be the D (5 bases). Trimming stripped 9 bases from V and 4 bases from J, with 20 bases between. The CDR3 loop spans 15 amino acids. Germline loops: CDR1 LNHDA, CDR2 SQIVND (reference sequence). CDR3 protein: CASALDLTAADTQYF. CDR3 coding DNA: TGTGCCAGCGCCCTGGACTTAACAGCAGCAGATACGCAGTATTTT.

This chain connects TRBV27 to TRBJ2-1; D is unresolved. Germline V lookup: CDR1 MNHEY, CDR2 SMNVEV (reference sequence). Trimming removed 7 bases from V and 8 bases from J, with 12 bases in between. The CDR3 is made up of 12 amino acids. DNA of the CDR3: TGTGCCAGCATTTTTAAGGGATATGAGCAGTTCTTC. This encodes CASIFKGYEQFF.

This clonotype appeared many times. The V gene is TRBV4-1, the J gene TRBJ1-5; TRBD1 might be the D (6 bases). V was trimmed by 1 base and J by 0 bases, leaving 16 bases between them. This CDR3 contains 18 residues. Germline values: CDR1 MGHRA, CDR2 YSYEKL. The CDR3 DNA reads TGCGCCAGCAGCCAAGTCAGGGGAGGTTCCTATAGCAATCAGCCCCAGCATTTT. It specifies CASSQVRGGSYSNQPQHF.

The chain employs TRBV7-8 and TRBJ2-7, with a weak D call TRBD1 (6 bases). V was pared by 2 bases and J by 5 bases, with 13 bases between. This CDR3 has 14 amino acids. In germline, CDR1 is SGHVS, CDR2 FQNEAQ. The CDR3 DNA is TGTGCCAGCAGCTTAAGAACAGGGTACGACGAGCAGTACTTC. This sequence encodes CASSLRTGYDEQYF.